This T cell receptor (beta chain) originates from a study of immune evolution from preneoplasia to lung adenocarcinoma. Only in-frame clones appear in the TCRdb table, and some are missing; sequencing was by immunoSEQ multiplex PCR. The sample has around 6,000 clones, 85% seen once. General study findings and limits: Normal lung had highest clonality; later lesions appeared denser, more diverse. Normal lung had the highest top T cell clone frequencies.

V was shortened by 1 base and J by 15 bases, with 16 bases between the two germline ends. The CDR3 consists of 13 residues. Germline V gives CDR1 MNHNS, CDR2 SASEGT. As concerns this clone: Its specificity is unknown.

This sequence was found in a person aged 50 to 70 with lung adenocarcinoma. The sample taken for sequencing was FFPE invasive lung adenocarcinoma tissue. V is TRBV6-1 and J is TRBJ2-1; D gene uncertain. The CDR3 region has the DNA TGTGCCAGCAGTGAAGGGGATTATTCCGAGAGGTTCTTC. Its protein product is CASSEGDYSERFF.